This record concerns one T cell receptor beta chain sequence. Its target antigen remains unknown. No base-level quality is on record; no much larger clone is a single base apart. This sample is part of a study of shared T cell receptors in the human thymus (dated by TCRdb to the early 2020s). A note on the overall study: The study examined how self-reactive, shared T-cell receptor alpha chains are generated in the human thymus.

The library came from the immunoSEQ multiplex PCR assay. Imported from immuneACCESS, the table was reduced by TCRdb to in-frame sequences with V and J called. These copies leave out some clones; in studies compared against another copy, an unresolved V gene accounts for under half, and the cause of the remainder is not known. This sample comprises some 700,000 clones, approximately 83% of them detected only once. The ten largest clones capture around 0.0094% of the sample. There are 18 amino acids in the CDR3, from cysteine to phenylalanine inclusive. Just the 54-base CDR3 DNA is kept, in frame starting at base 1. Sequences SGHRS (CDR1) and YFSETQ (CDR2) are obtained from the germline V gene. Germline trimming: 2 bases from V, 2 bases from J; junction bases outside gene matches: 14. These data were also reused for a study on human thymus T cells. As the second publication notes: Immunologically healthy infants undergoing open corrective cardiac surgery for congenital heart defects in Finland were used as donors. The thymus tissue came from surgical resects taken out during corrective cardiac surgery. Biased V and J gene segment usage appeared to be present in both thymic and peripheral blood repertoires. The related research found that thymic TCR repertoires overlapped highly between unrelated individuals. The study described the TCR alpha and beta repertoires in about 8 infant thymus samples and a few matching peripheral blood samples. The infant donors were about 6 to 244 days old, and the cohort included five or six males and two females. After being mechanically released from the tissue, thymocytes were kept at -70 degrees C in pellets of roughly 8.5-34 million cells. A QIAsymphony instrument was used to extract genomic DNA from frozen cell pellets. The immunoSEQ multiplex PCR assay was used to amplify the TCRB and TCRAD loci from a standardized quantity of quality-controlled genomic DNA. The amplicons spanned the V(D)J region and were long enough to cover the CDR3 and allow V and J genes to be identified. The amplicons were sequenced on an Illumina platform via the commercial immunoSEQ service. Primer bias and sequencing errors were corrected using previously described methods, and TCRAD and TCRB definitions followed the IMGT database. The repertoires were analysed using immunoSEQ Analyzer 3.0 and VDJTools for basic statistics, V/J segment usage, diversity estimates, rarefaction and pairwise overlap. Diversity was estimated using the Chao1, ChaoE, Efron-Thisted, Shannon and inverse Simpson indices, and was also estimated on datasets down-sampled to the size of the smallest sample. For repertoire overlap, CDR3 nucleotide sequence, V gene and J gene had to match strictly, and clustering was done by Jaccard-based multidimensional scaling. On average, roughly 800,000 unique TCRB clonotypes were obtained from thymus samples, compared with 70,000 to 90,000 from blood samples.

Sequenced input: thymocytes. The receptor's source is a girl less than two years old with a congenital heart defect. Donor details come from another sample of the same person, matched by shared clones. The sequence is built from TRBV5-1 and TRBJ2-3; 7 bases in between match TRBD2. CDR3 loop: CASSFGVAGLTLTDTQYF. The DNA sequence is as follows: TGCGCCAGCAGCTTTGGGGTAGCGGGCCTAACCCTCACAGATACGCAGTATTTT.